This TCR beta chain was recorded in a study of CD8 T cells in Susac syndrome. An input of 0.5 to 1 ug of RNA was subjected to reverse transcription using random hexamers. The immunoSEQ assay covered 54 Vbeta and 13 Jbeta segments for CDR3. Each CDR3 protein gets one entry after TCRdb re-called the immunoSEQ multiplex PCR reads with MiXCR. Of 150,000 to 200,000 distinct CDR3 sequences in the sample, just under 95% were seen once. Trimming shortened V by 1 base and J by 0 bases, and 7 bases separated the two germline ends. The germline V gene has CDR1 LNHDA and CDR2 SQIVND (reference sequence). The CDR3 has 15 residues. Sequencing of TCR beta was performed on blood CD8+ and CD4+ T cells. Matching for age and sex applied to the controls, who were healthy donors. FACS was used to enrich TEMRA cells, whereas the CD8+ and CD4+ T cells were obtained by negative isolation.

V usage is TRBV19 and J usage is TRBJ1-5; D possibly corresponds to TRBD1 (5 bases). This sequence was found in a human donor in good health. The specimen was CD4+ T cells from PBMCs. CDR3 sequence (DNA): TGTGCCAGTAGTATAGCAGGACATAGCAATCAGCCCCAGCATTTT. This translates into CASSIAGHSNQPQHF.